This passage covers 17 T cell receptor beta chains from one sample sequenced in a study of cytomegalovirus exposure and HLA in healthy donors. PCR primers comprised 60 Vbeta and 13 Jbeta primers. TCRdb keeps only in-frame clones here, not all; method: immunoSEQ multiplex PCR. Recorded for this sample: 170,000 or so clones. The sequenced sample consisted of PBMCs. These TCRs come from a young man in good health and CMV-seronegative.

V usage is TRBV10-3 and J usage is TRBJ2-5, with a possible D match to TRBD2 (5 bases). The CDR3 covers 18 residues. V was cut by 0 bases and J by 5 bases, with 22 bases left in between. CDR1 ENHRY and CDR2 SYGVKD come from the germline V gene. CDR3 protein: CAISESRASRSTHETQYF. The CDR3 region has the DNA TGTGCCATCAGTGAGTCTCGAGCTAGCCGCTCGACACACGAGACCCAGTACTTC.

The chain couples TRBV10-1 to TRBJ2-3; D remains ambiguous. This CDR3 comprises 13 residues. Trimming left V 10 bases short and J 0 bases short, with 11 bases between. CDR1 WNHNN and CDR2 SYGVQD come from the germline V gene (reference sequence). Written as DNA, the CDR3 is TGCGCCACCCGTAGCCGGAGCACAGATACGCAGTATTTT. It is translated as CATRSRSTDTQYF.

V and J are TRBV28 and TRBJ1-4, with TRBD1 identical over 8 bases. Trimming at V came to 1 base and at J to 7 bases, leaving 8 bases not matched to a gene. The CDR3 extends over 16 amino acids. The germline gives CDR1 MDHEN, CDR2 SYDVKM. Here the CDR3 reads CASSLSEGTGVEKLFF. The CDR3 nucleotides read TGTGCCAGCAGTTTATCCGAAGGGACAGGAGTTGAAAAACTGTTTTTT.

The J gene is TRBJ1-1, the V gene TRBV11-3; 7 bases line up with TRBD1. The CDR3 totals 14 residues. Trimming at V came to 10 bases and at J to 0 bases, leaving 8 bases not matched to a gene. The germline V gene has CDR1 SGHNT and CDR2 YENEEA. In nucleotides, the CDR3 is TGTGCCATCCGGACAGGCGAAATGAACACTGAAGCTTTCTTT. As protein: CAIRTGEMNTEAFF.

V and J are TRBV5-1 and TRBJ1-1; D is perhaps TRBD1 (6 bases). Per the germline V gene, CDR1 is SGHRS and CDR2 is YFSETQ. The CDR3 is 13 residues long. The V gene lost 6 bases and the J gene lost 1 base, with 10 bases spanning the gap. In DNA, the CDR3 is TGCGCCAGCACCTGGGACACGAACACTGAAGCTTTCTTT. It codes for CASTWDTNTEAFF. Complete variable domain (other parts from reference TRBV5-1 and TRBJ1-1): KAGVTQTPRYLIKTRGQQVTLSCSPISGHRSVSWYQQTPGQGLQFLFEYFSETQRNKGNFPGRFSGRQFSNSRSEMNVSTLELGDSALYLCASTWDTNTEAFFGQGTRLTVV.

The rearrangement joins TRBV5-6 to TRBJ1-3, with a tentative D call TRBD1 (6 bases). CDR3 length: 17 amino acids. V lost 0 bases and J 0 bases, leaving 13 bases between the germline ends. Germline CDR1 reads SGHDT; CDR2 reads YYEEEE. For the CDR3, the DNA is TGTGCCAGCAGCTTGGTCGGACAGCCAAGCTCTGGAAACACCATATATTTT. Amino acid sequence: CASSLVGQPSSGNTIYF.

CDR3: CASSAEDRTEAFF. The CDR3 DNA sequence: TGTGCCAGCAGCGCGGAGGACAGGACTGAAGCTTTCTTT. J is TRBJ1-1 and V is TRBV9, with 7 nucleotides matching TRBD1. Losses at the gene ends were 3 bases for V and 5 bases for J; bases not matched to a gene: 4. The germline gives CDR1 SGDLS, CDR2 YYNGEE. CDR3 size: 13 residues.

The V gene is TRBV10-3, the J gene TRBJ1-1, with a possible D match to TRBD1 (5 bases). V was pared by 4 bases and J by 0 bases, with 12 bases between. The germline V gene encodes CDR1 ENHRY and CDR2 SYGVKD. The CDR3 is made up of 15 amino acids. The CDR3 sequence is CAISVSGTVNTEAFF. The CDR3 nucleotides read TGTGCCATCAGTGTGTCCGGGACTGTGAACACTGAAGCTTTCTTT.

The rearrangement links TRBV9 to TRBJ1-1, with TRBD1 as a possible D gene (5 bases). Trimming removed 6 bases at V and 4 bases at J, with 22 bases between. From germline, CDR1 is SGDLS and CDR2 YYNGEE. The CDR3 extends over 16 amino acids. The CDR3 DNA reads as TGTGCCAGCACCCGGGGCGGGGGGGGTGGGTTCACTGAAGCTTTCTTT. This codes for CASTRGGGGGFTEAFF.

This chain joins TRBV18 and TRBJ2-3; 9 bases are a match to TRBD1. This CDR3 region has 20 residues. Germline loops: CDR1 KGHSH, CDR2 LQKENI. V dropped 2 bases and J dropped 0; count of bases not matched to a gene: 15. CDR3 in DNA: TGTGCCAGCTCACCAAGAGTTGCCGGGACAGGGTCAACTAGCACAGATACGCAGTATTTT. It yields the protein CASSPRVAGTGSTSTDTQYF.

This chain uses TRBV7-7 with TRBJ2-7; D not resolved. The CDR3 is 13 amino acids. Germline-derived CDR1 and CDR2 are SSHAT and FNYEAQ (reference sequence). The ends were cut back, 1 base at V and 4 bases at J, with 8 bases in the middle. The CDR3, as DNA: TGTGCCAGCAGCTTAGGTACAGAATACGAGCAGTACTTC. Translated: CASSLGTEYEQYF.

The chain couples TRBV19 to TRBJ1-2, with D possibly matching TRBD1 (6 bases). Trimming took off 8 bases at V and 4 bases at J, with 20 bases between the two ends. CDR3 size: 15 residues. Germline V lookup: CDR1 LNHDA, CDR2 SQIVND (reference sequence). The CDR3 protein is CASRQDTIWGYGYTF. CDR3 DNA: TGTGCCAGTCGACAGGACACCATTTGGGGCTATGGCTACACCTTC. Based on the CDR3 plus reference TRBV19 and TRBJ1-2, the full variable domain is DGGITQSPKYLFRKEGQNVTLSCEQNLNHDAMYWYRQDPGQGLRLIYYSQIVNDFQKGDIAEGYSVSREKKESFPLTVTSAQKNPTAFYLCASRQDTIWGYGYTFGSGTRLTVV.

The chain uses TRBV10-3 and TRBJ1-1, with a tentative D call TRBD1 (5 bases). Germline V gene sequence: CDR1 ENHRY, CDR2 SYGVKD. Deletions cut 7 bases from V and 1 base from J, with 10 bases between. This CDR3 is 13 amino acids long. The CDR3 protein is CAITKDRNTEAFF. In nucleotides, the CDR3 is TGTGCCATCACTAAAGACAGGAACACTGAAGCTTTCTTT.

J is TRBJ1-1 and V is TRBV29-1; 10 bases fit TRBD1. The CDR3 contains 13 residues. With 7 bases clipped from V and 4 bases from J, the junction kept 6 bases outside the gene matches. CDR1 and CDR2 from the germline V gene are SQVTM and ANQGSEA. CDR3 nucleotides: TGCAGCGCTGACAGGGGGCAAGGCACTGAAGCTTTCTTT. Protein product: CSADRGQGTEAFF.

Written as DNA, the CDR3 is TGTGCCAGTCAGCCGACAGTAAACACCGGGGAGCTGTTTTTT. It yields the protein CASQPTVNTGELFF. The chain employs TRBV19 and TRBJ2-2; D is perhaps TRBD1 (5 bases). Trimming shortened V by 8 bases and J by 2 bases, and 12 bases separated the two germline ends. This CDR3 spans 14 amino acids. Germline assignment: CDR1 LNHDA and CDR2 SQIVND (reference sequence).

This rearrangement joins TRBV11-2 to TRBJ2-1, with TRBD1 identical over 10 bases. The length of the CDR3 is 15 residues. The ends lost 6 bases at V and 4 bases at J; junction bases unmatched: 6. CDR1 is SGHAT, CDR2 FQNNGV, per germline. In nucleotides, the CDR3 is TGTGCCAGCAGTTTGGACAGGGGGTCTTACAATGAGCAGTTCTTC. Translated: CASSLDRGSYNEQFF.

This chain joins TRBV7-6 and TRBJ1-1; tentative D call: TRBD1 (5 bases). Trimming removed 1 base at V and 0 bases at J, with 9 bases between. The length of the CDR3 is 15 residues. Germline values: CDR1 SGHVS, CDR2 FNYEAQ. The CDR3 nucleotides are TGTGCCAGCAGCTTAGAGGCAGGGATGAACACTGAAGCTTTCTTT. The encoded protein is CASSLEAGMNTEAFF.